Listed below are T cell receptor beta chains from one sample, sequenced in a study of blood T cell repertoires in COVID-19. Sequenced by immunoSEQ multiplex PCR; TCRdb stores in-frame clones only, minus some. The table lists about 43,000 clones, over 80% of them singletons. Sequencing input: peripheral blood. The receptor source for this set is a man aged 55 to 70 with active COVID-19. CDR3s include the opening cysteine and the closing phenylalanine or tryptophan. The D gene is left open where the match is weak. Expanded clones get a size class; other rows say once, few or many, or leave the size out.

J: TRBJ2-7
size: once
V: TRBV2
D: -
CDR3: CASSLFRDSYEQYF
DNA: TGTGCCAGCAGCCTTTTCCGGGACTCCTACGAGCAGTACTTC

J: TRBJ2-2
size: -
V: TRBV21-1
D: -
CDR3: CASSKVLRRETNTGELFF
DNA: TGTGCCAGCAGCAAAGTACTGAGACGGGAGACGAACACCGGGGAGCTGTTTTTT

J: TRBJ1-3
size: -
V: TRBV6-1
D: -
CDR3: CASSEASYSGNTIYF
DNA: TGTGCCAGCAGTGAAGCGTCTTATTCGGGAAACACCATATATTTT

J: TRBJ2-3
size: -
V: TRBV21-1
D: -
CDR3: CASSTKKPTSISTDTQYF
DNA: TGTGCCAGCAGCACGAAAAAGCCCACTAGCATTAGCACAGATACGCAGTATTTT

J: TRBJ2-1
size: -
V: TRBV4-1
D: TRBD2
CDR3: CASSQAGLAGENEQFF
DNA: TGCGCCAGCAGCCAGGCCGGGCTAGCGGGAGAAAATGAGCAGTTCTTC

J: TRBJ2-6
size: -
V: TRBV6-6
D: -
CDR3: CASSQDNSGANVLTF
DNA: TGTGCCAGCAGCCAGGACAACTCTGGGGCCAACGTCCTGACTTTC

J: TRBJ1-5
size: -
V: TRBV6-5
D: TRBD1
CDR3: CASRSGTGGNQPQHF
DNA: TGTGCCAGCAGGTCCGGGACAGGGGGCAATCAGCCCCAGCATTTT

J: TRBJ2-3
size: -
V: TRBV28
D: -
CDR3: CASSRGSLGTDTQYF
DNA: TGTGCCAGCAGTCGCGGGTCGCTAGGAACAGATACGCAGTATTTT

J: TRBJ2-1
size: -
V: TRBV2
D: -
CDR3: CASRGSGNEQFF
DNA: TGTGCCAGCAGAGGCTCGGGGAATGAGCAGTTCTTC

J: TRBJ2-7
size: -
V: TRBV28
D: -
CDR3: CASSSSETPEQYF
DNA: TGTGCCAGCAGTTCATCGGAGACTCCTGAGCAGTACTTC

J: TRBJ2-1
size: -
V: TRBV7-3
D: TRBD2
CDR3: CASSLTGGYNEQFF
DNA: TGTGCCAGCAGCTTAACGGGGGGGTACAATGAGCAGTTCTTC

J: TRBJ2-7
size: -
V: TRBV5-4
D: TRBD2
CDR3: CASSFAGGQGEQYF
DNA: TGTGCCAGCAGCTTTGCGGGAGGGCAGGGCGAGCAGTACTTC

J: TRBJ2-1
size: -
V: TRBV7-6
D: TRBD1
CDR3: CASSQTGGSYNEQFF
DNA: TGTGCCAGCAGCCAGACAGGGGGCTCCTACAATGAGCAGTTCTTC

J: TRBJ1-2
size: -
V: TRBV9
D: -
CDR3: CASSVSGLAGYTF
DNA: TGTGCCAGCAGCGTCTCAGGGTTGGCTGGCTACACCTTC

J: TRBJ2-1
size: -
V: TRBV5-1
D: TRBD2
CDR3: CASSLAGTYNEQFF
DNA: TGCGCCAGCAGCCTAGCGGGTACCTACAATGAGCAGTTCTTC

J: TRBJ2-3
size: -
V: TRBV28
D: -
CDR3: CASSLRGRAPVYTQYF
DNA: TGTGCCAGCAGTTTACGCGGGCGGGCCCCAGTCTATACGCAGTATTTT

J: TRBJ2-2
size: -
V: TRBV2
D: -
CDR3: CASRRLANTGELFF
DNA: TGTGCCAGCAGGAGGCTAGCGAACACCGGGGAGCTGTTTTTT

J: TRBJ2-3
size: -
V: TRBV5-5
D: -
CDR3: CASSLQGSADTQYF
DNA: TGTGCCAGCAGCTTGCAGGGTTCAGCAGATACGCAGTATTTT

J: TRBJ2-7
size: -
V: TRBV4-1
D: TRBD1
CDR3: CASRAGGSYEQYF
DNA: TGCGCCAGCCGGGCAGGGGGCTCCTACGAGCAGTACTTC

J: TRBJ2-2
size: -
V: TRBV18
D: TRBD2
CDR3: CASSPPAAGGFTGELFF
DNA: TGTGCCAGCTCACCACCAGCAGCGGGAGGTTTTACCGGGGAGCTGTTTTTT

J: TRBJ2-3
size: -
V: TRBV7-8
D: -
CDR3: CASSLVLAPTDTQYF
DNA: TGTGCCAGCAGCTTAGTTTTGGCACCCACAGATACGCAGTATTTT

J: TRBJ2-3
size: -
V: TRBV11-3
D: -
CDR3: CASSPDRDTQYF
DNA: TGTGCCAGCAGCCCCGATCGGGATACGCAGTATTTT

J: TRBJ1-2
size: -
V: TRBV28
D: -
CDR3: CASSRGTGRLNYGYTF
DNA: TGTGCCAGCAGCCGCGGGACGGGAAGACTAAACTATGGCTACACCTTC

J: TRBJ2-3
size: -
V: TRBV4-1
D: TRBD1
CDR3: CASSTAGTGADTQYF
DNA: TGCGCCAGCAGCACAGCCGGGACAGGGGCAGATACGCAGTATTTT

J: TRBJ1-2
size: -
V: TRBV13
D: TRBD1
CDR3: CASTETRQGHYGYTF
DNA: TGTGCCAGCACGGAAACTCGACAGGGGCACTATGGCTACACCTTC

J: TRBJ1-5
size: -
V: TRBV30
D: -
CDR3: CAWSDPGGPPQPQHF
DNA: TGTGCCTGGAGTGACCCCGGGGGTCCGCCTCAGCCCCAGCATTTT

J: TRBJ1-2
size: -
V: TRBV30
D: TRBD1
CDR3: CAWRIDRDAGYTF
DNA: TGTGCCTGGAGGATCGACAGGGACGCTGGCTACACCTTC

J: TRBJ2-2
size: -
V: TRBV7-2
D: TRBD1
CDR3: CASSLWTGITGELFF
DNA: TGTGCCAGCAGCCTGTGGACAGGGATAACCGGGGAGCTGTTTTTT

J: TRBJ2-1
size: -
V: TRBV7-7
D: -
CDR3: CASSQEGSYNEQFF
DNA: TGTGCTAGCAGCCAGGAGGGCTCCTACAATGAGCAGTTCTTC

J: TRBJ2-3
size: -
V: TRBV9
D: -
CDR3: CASSLKGVFADTQYF
DNA: TGTGCCAGCAGCTTAAAAGGGGTTTTCGCAGATACGCAGTATTTT

J: TRBJ2-1
size: -
V: TRBV19
D: -
CDR3: CASSIRVAGNEQFF
DNA: TGTGCCAGTAGTATCAGAGTAGCAGGGAATGAGCAGTTCTTC

J: TRBJ1-2
size: -
V: TRBV11-1
D: TRBD1
CDR3: CASSRTGGGGYTF
DNA: TGTGCCAGCAGCAGGACAGGGGGCGGTGGCTACACCTTC

J: TRBJ1-1
size: -
V: TRBV9
D: TRBD1
CDR3: CASSSPRVPEGQGLNTEAFF
DNA: TGTGCCAGCAGCTCTCCTAGGGTCCCAGAGGGACAGGGGTTGAACACTGAAGCTTTCTTT

J: TRBJ2-1
size: -
V: TRBV7-2
D: TRBD2
CDR3: CASSLGKAGGFNEQFF
DNA: TGTGCCAGCAGCTTGGGAAAAGCGGGAGGCTTCAATGAGCAGTTCTTC

J: TRBJ2-2
size: -
V: TRBV18
D: -
CDR3: CASSLAGELFF
DNA: TGTGCCAGCTCACTCGCCGGGGAGCTGTTTTTT

J: TRBJ1-1
size: -
V: TRBV3-1/TRBV3-2
D: -
CDR3: CASRHQGSSTEAFF
DNA: TGTGCCAGCAGGCATCAGGGAAGTAGCACTGAAGCTTTCTTT

J: TRBJ2-7
size: once
V: TRBV2
D: -
CDR3: CASMGRDRGSYEQYF
DNA: TGTGCCAGCATGGGGCGGGACAGAGGATCCTACGAGCAGTACTTC